The 6 T cell receptor beta chains presented below share a single source sample, sequenced in a study of blood T cell repertoires in COVID-19. Only in-frame clones appear in the TCRdb table, and some are missing; sequencing was by immunoSEQ multiplex PCR. Among tens of thousands of clones listed, approximately 88% were seen once. The specimen sequenced was peripheral blood. The receptors were sampled from a woman aged 55-70 years with acute or convalescent COVID-19.

This clone was detected only a few times. The chain links TRBV7-8 to TRBJ1-1; perhaps TRBD1 as D (6 bases). V dropped 5 bases and J dropped 1 base, with 11 bases sitting between them. This CDR3 is built from 14 residues. Germline V gene data show CDR1 as SGHVS and CDR2 as FQNEAQ. Here the CDR3 DNA reads TGTGCCAGCAGCCAGTGGACAGAGAACACTGAAGCTTTCTTT. It translates to CASSQWTENTEAFF. The whole variable domain, filled in from reference TRBV7-8 and TRBJ1-1, reads GAGVSQSPRYKVAKRGQDVALRCDPISGHVSLFWYQQALGQGPEFLTYFQNEAQLDKSGLPSDRFFAERPEGSVSTLKIQRTQQEDSAVYLCASSQWTENTEAFFGQGTRLTVV.

The chain has TRBV12-3 or TRBV12-4 and TRBJ1-1; perhaps TRBD1 as D (5 bases). The CDR3 is 13 residues long. The V end lost 5 bases, the J end lost 5 bases, and 12 bases lay between the germline ends. CDR3 loop: CASSPRRGTEAFF. CDR3 coding DNA: TGTGCCAGCAGTCCTCGGAGGGGTACTGAAGCTTTCTTT.

The chain carries TRBV6-6 and TRBJ1-5; D gene ambiguous. This CDR3 is built from 16 residues. Looked up from germline, CDR1 is MNHNY and CDR2 is SVGAGI (reference sequence). The V end was cut by 7 bases, the J end by 6 bases, with 22 bases between. The CDR3 region has the DNA TGTGCCAGCACCTGGACCACGAGGGAGGCGGGTCAGCCCCAGCATTTT. Its protein is CASTWTTREAGQPQHF.

This sequence joins TRBV7-7 and TRBJ1-1, with 9 bases identical to TRBD1. The CDR3 is 15 residues long. CDR1 is SSHAT and CDR2 is FNYEAQ in the germline V gene (reference sequence). V shed 3 bases, J shed 4 bases, and the junction held 6 bases outside the gene matches. CDR3 nucleotides: TGTGCCAGCAGCTTCGGGACAGGGAAGGTCACTGAAGCTTTCTTT. It translates to CASSFGTGKVTEAFF.

The chain recombines TRBV6-5 with TRBJ2-1, with D perhaps matching TRBD2 (6 bases). The V end lost 7 bases, the J end lost 9 bases, and 22 bases lay between the germline ends. The CDR3 runs to 15 residues. Germline CDR1 MNHEY, CDR2 SVGAGI. The DNA of the CDR3 is TGTGCCAGCATAGCTAGAGCGGGTCGCCTGGGTGAGCAGTTCTTC. It specifies CASIARAGRLGEQFF.

This clone has just one count. V and J are TRBV7-6 and TRBJ2-2; TRBD1 aligns across 8 bases. The CDR3 is made up of 15 amino acids. The V and J ends lost 4 bases and 1 base, in that order; junction bases with no gene match: 2. The germline V gene encodes CDR1 SGHVS and CDR2 FNYEAQ. CDR3 residues: CASSSGQGNTGELFF. The CDR3, as DNA: TGTGCCAGCAGCTCCGGACAGGGGAACACCGGGGAGCTGTTTTTT.